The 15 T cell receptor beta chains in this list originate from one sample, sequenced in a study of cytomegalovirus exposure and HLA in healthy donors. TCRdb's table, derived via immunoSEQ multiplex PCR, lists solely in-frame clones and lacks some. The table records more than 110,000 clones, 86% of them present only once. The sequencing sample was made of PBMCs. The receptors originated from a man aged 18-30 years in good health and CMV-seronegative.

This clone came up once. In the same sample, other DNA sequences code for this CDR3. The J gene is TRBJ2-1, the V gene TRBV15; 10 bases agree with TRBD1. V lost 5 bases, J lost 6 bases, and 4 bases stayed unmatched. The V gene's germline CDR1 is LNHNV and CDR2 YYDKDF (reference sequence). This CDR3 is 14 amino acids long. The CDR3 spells CATSSRDRGNEQFF. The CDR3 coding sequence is TGTGCCACCAGCTCCCGGGACAGGGGCAATGAGCAGTTCTTC.

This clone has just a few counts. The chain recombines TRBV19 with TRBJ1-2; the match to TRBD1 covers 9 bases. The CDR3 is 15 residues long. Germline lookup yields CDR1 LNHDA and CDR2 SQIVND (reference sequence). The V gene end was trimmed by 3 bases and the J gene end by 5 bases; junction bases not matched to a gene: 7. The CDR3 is CASSMGQGDRYGYTF. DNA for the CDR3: TGTGCCAGTAGTATGGGACAGGGCGATCGGTATGGCTACACCTTC. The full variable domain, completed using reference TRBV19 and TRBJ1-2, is DGGITQSPKYLFRKEGQNVTLSCEQNLNHDAMYWYRQDPGQGLRLIYYSQIVNDFQKGDIAEGYSVSREKKESFPLTVTSAQKNPTAFYLCASSMGQGDRYGYTFGSGTRLTVV.

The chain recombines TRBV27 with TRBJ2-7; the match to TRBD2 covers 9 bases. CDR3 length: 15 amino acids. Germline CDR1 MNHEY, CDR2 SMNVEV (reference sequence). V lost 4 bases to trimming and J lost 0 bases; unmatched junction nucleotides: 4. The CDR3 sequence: CASSSLAGSSYEQYF. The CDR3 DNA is TGTGCCAGCAGTTCGCTAGCGGGGAGCTCCTACGAGCAGTACTTC.

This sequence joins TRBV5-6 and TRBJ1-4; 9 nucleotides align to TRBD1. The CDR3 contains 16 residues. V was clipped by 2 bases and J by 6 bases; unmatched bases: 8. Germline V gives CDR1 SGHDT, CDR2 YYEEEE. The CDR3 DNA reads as TGTGCCAGCAGCTTTGGGGGCGGGACAGGGCATGAAAAACTGTTTTTT. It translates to CASSFGGGTGHEKLFF.

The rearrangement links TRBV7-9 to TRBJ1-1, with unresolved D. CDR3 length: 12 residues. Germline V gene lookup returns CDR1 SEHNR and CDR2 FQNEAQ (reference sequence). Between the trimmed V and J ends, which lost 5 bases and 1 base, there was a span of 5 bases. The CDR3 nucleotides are TGTGCCAGCAGCCATCCGAACACTGAAGCTTTCTTT. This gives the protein CASSHPNTEAFF.

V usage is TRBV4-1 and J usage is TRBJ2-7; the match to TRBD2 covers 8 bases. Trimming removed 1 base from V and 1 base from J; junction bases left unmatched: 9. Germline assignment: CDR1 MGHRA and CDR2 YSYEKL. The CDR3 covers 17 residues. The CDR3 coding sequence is TGCGCCAGCAGCCAAGGCCTTCCAGCGGGGGTTTCCTACGAGCAGTACTTC. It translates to CASSQGLPAGVSYEQYF.

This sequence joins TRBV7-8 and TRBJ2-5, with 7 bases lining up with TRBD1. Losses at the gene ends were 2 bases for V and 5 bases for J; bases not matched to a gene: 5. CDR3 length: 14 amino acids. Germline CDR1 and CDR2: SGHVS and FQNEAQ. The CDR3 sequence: CASSLRGLEETQYF. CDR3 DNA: TGTGCCAGCAGCTTAAGGGGGCTCGAGGAGACCCAGTACTTC.

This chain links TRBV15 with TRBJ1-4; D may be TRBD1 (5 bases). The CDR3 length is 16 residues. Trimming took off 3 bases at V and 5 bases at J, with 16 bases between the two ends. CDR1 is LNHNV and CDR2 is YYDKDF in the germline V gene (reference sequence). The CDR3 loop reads CATSSFATDGNEKLFF. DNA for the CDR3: TGTGCCACCAGCAGCTTTGCGACAGACGGAAATGAAAAACTGTTTTTT.

The CDR3 is CASSKTAVSSGNTIYF. CDR3 bases: TGTGCCAGCAGCAAAACCGCCGTCAGCTCTGGAAACACCATATATTTT. The genes are TRBV2 and TRBJ1-3; no definite D call. CDR1 is SNHLY, CDR2 FYNNEI, per germline. The germline V and J ends were trimmed by 6 bases and 0 bases, with 15 bases remaining between them. The CDR3 is 16 residues long.

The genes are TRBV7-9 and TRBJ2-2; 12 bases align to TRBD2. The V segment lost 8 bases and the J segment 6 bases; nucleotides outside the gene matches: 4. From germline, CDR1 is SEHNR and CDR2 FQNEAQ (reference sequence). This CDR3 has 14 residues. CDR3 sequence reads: CASRPSGGAGELFF. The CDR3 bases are TGTGCCAGCCGCCCTAGCGGGGGGGCCGGGGAGCTGTTTTTT.

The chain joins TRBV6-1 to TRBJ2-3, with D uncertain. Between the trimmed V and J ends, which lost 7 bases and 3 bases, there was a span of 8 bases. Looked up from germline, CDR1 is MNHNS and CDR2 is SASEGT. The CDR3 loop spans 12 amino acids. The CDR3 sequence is CASTPGTDTQYF. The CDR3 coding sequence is TGTGCCAGCACCCCGGGTACAGATACGCAGTATTTT.

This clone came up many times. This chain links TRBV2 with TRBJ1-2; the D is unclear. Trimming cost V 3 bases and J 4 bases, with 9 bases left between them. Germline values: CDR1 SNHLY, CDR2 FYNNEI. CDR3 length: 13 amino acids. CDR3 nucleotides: TGTGCCAGCAGTGACGAGACGGGCTATGGCTACACCTTC. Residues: CASSDETGYGYTF.

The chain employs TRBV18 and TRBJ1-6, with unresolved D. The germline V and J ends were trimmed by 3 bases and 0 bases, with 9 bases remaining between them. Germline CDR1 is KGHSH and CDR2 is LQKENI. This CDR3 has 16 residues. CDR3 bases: TGTGCCAGCTCACCGAACGAGAGCTCCTATAATTCACCCCTCCACTTT. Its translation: CASSPNESSYNSPLHF.

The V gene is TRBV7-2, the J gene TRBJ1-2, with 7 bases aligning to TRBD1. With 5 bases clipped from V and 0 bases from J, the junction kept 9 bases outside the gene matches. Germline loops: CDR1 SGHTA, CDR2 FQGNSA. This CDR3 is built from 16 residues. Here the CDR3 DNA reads TGTGCCAGCAGCCCCGGACAGGCTAGGGCTAACTATGGCTACACCTTC. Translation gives CASSPGQARANYGYTF.

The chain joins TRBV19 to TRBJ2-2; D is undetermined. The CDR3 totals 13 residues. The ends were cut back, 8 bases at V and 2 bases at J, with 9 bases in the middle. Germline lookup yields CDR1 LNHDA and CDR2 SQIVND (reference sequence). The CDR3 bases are TGTGCCAGTTTACGCGGAAACACCGGGGAGCTGTTTTTT. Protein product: CASLRGNTGELFF.